The entry below describes one T cell receptor beta chain. The antigen is not known. Using immunoSEQ multiplex PCR, the repertoire was profiled, and TCRdb retains in-frame clones only, with some absent. The sample lists 70,000 to 75,000 clones, 80% to 90% seen once, with 0.9% to 1.4% in the top ten. Per the germline V gene, CDR1 is SGHDT and CDR2 is YYEEEE. The CDR3 runs to 14 residues. The ends were cut back, 0 bases at V and 3 bases at J, with 6 bases in the middle. This specimen comes from a study of OX40 agonist ivuxolimab in advanced cancers. Overall study results and limits: Certain nonresponders additionally had low normalized T-cell clonal expansion. Expanded peripheral T-cell antigen specificity went undetermined.

Sequenced here: CD4+ or CD8+ T cells sorted from blood, sampled in a trial of the OX40 agonist ivuxolimab. This TCR was sampled from an adult with an advanced solid tumor such as melanoma, head and neck, liver or kidney cancer. The V and J genes are TRBV5-6 and TRBJ2-2; D may correspond to TRBD1 or TRBD2 (5 bases each). CDR3 residues: CASSLGGDTGELFF. For the CDR3, the DNA is TGTGCCAGCAGCTTGGGAGGGGACACCGGGGAGCTGTTTTTT.